Below are 15 T cell receptor beta chains sequenced from a single sample in a study of T cells in women clearing cervical HPV infection. TCRdb's table, derived via immunoSEQ multiplex PCR, lists solely in-frame clones and lacks some. The sample features some 37,000 clones, with around 1.7% in its top ten. Sequences were obtained from blood buffy coat. These receptor sequences come from a woman aged 18 to 75 with a cervical HPV16 infection that either progressed to CIN3+ or cleared (not recorded which).

Note on this clone: The read ends 3 residues shy of where the CDR3 ends; the end is completed using the germline J gene. This sequence joins TRBV5-1 and TRBJ1-5, with 8 bases identical to TRBD1. Germline V gives CDR1 SGHRS, CDR2 YFSETQ. The V segment lost 6 bases and the J segment 1 base; nucleotides outside the gene matches: 6. There are 15 residues in the CDR3. The CDR3 is CASTPTGGSNQPQHF. The CDR3 DNA, read in part, is TGCGCCAGCACCCCAACAGGGGGGAGCAATCAGCCC.

With regard to this clone: The DNA ends 3 residues before the CDR3 does, and the rest of the CDR3 is filled in from the germline J gene. The chain links TRBV30 to TRBJ2-3; possible D gene TRBD2, 5 bases. The CDR3 sequence is 13 residues long. Per the germline V gene, CDR1 is GTSNPN and CDR2 is SVGIG (reference sequence). The CDR3 bases that were read are TGTGCCTGGAGTGGCGGAGGTCTGGAGACG. It translates to CAWSGGGLET. The complete CDR3 sequence is CAWSGGGLETQYF.

With respect to this clone: The missing CDR3 end, 3 residues past where the read stops, is filled in from the germline J gene. The V call is TRBV5-1, the J call TRBJ2-5; 11 nucleotides align to TRBD2. The CDR3 length is 16 residues. CDR1 SGHRS and CDR2 YFSETQ come from the germline V gene. V shed 4 bases and J 5 bases; nucleotides not matched to a gene: 10. The CDR3 loop is CASSELLAGVWETQYF. Partial CDR3 DNA: TGCGCCAGCAGCGAACTACTAGCGGGGGTTTGGGAGACC.

Details on this clone: The CDR3 end falls 3 residues outside the read, so it is completed with the germline J gene. The chain recombines TRBV20-1 with TRBJ2-1; D not certain. The CDR3 loop spans 14 amino acids. Trimming pared 4 bases from V and 3 bases from J, leaving 13 bases between. CDR1 is DFQATT and CDR2 is SNEGSKA in the germline V gene (reference sequence). The sequenced part of the CDR3 DNA is TGCAGTGCTACTGACTTGACCGACTACAATGAG. Residues: CSATDLTDYNE. The full-length CDR3 reads as CSATDLTDYNEQFF.

Worth noting for this clone: The read ends 3 residues early relative to the CDR3; the germline J gene fills the gap. The chain links TRBV5-6 to TRBJ1-1; possibly TRBD1 for D (6 bases). In germline, CDR1 is SGHDT, CDR2 YYEEEE. The CDR3 length is 14 residues. The ends were cut back, 0 bases at V and 1 base at J, with 7 bases in the middle. The part of the CDR3 DNA that was read is TGTGCCAGCAGCTTGGGAGGGGGGAACACTGAA. It is translated as CASSLGGGNTE. The entire CDR3 sequence reads CASSLGGGNTEAFF. The full variable domain, with the rest looked up from reference TRBV5-6 and TRBJ1-1, is DAGVTQSPTHLIKTRGQQVTLRCSPKSGHDTVSWYQQALGQGPQFIFQYYEEEERQRGNFPDRFSGHQFPNYSSELNVNALLLGDSALYLCASSLGGGNTEAFFGQGTRLTVV.

Of note for this clone: The sequenced fragment ends 3 residues before the CDR3 boundary, so the rest is inferred from the germline J gene. This chain connects TRBV9 to TRBJ2-3; TRBD2 matches 8 bases. The CDR3 length is 18 residues. The germline CDR1 and CDR2 sequences are SGDLS and YYNGEE. The V and J ends lost 0 bases and 2 bases, in that order; junction bases with no gene match: 11. The chain's CDR3 is CASSVEYGGALLTDTQYF. The sequenced part of the CDR3 DNA is TGTGCCAGCAGCGTAGAGTACGGGGGGGCGTTGCTCACAGATACG.

In regard to this clone: The observed sequence ends 3 residues before the CDR3 terminus, with the missing tail filled in from the germline J gene. V gene TRBV20-1 combines with J gene TRBJ1-1; 12 bases fit TRBD1. CDR1 and CDR2 from the germline V gene are DFQATT and SNEGSKA (reference sequence). Trimming cost V 5 bases and J 5 bases; bases outside gene matches: 6. CDR3 length equals 14 residues. The DNA read from the CDR3 is TGCAGTGCTCCGGGACAGGGGGCCAAAACTGAA. Amino acid sequence: CSAPGQGAKTE. The entire CDR3 protein reads CSAPGQGAKTEAFF.

On this clone: The CDR3 is cut off 3 residues early in the read; its end comes from the germline J gene. This chain links TRBV4-2 with TRBJ2-6; TRBD1 matches at 7 bases. Germline V gives CDR1 LGHNA, CDR2 YNFKEQ. The CDR3 is made up of 18 amino acids. Losses at the gene ends were 4 bases for V and 0 bases for J; bases not matched to a gene: 9. The covered CDR3 bases are TGTGCCAGCAGCCTAACAGGGGCCACCAGCTCTGGGGCCAACGTC. The encoded protein is CASSLTGATSSGANV. In full, the CDR3 reads CASSLTGATSSGANVLTF.

Regarding this clone: Read sequence stops 3 residues before the CDR3 end, and the germline J gene provides the missing end. V and J are TRBV5-6 and TRBJ2-5, with a possible D match to TRBD1 (5 bases). CDR1 SGHDT and CDR2 YYEEEE come from the germline V gene. The CDR3 is made up of 13 amino acids. V was trimmed by 0 bases and J by 5 bases, leaving 8 bases between them. The chain's CDR3 is CASSLAGRETQYF. The CDR3 bases that were read are TGTGCCAGCAGCTTGGCAGGGCGGGAGACC.

Details on this clone: The CDR3 end lies 3 residues beyond the end of the read and is filled in from the germline J gene. The chain carries TRBV19 and TRBJ1-2; 7 bases are shared with TRBD1. Trimming took 5 bases from V and 4 from J; bases not matched to a gene: 13. This CDR3 contains 16 residues. Germline CDR1 and CDR2: LNHDA and SQIVND (reference sequence). Incomplete CDR3 DNA: TGTGCCAGTAGTCCCCAACCGGGACAGAGTCCCTATGGC. It yields the protein CASSPQPGQSPYG. The full CDR3 reads CASSPQPGQSPYGYTF.

A note on this clone: With the read ending 3 residues before the CDR3 end, the germline J gene is used to fill in that end. V is TRBV7-8 and J is TRBJ2-4; possibly TRBD2 for D (5 bases). The CDR3 has 16 residues. Trimming took off 6 bases at V and 5 bases at J, with 20 bases between the two ends. Germline V lookup: CDR1 SGHVS, CDR2 FQNEAQ. CDR3 sequence: CASSPKPSTRENIQYF. Incomplete CDR3 DNA: TGTGCCAGCAGTCCCAAGCCTTCAACGAGGGAAAACATT.

In regard to this clone: The read comes to an end 3 residues before the CDR3 does, leaving the germline J gene to fill in the end. This rearrangement joins TRBV6-1 to TRBJ1-2, with D uncertain. Germline V gene data show CDR1 as MNHNS and CDR2 as SASEGT. The CDR3 has 15 amino acids. V shed 4 bases and J shed 4 bases, with 16 bases lying between them. Incomplete CDR3 DNA: TGTGCCAGCAGTGCAACCCGGACTTCGGCCTATGGC. Residues: CASSATRTSAYG. The whole CDR3 region reads CASSATRTSAYGYTF.

Note on this clone: Coverage ceases 3 residues before the CDR3 finishes, and the germline J gene fills in the end. J is TRBJ2-5 and V is TRBV30, with D possibly matching TRBD1 (6 bases). This CDR3 has 12 residues. From germline, CDR1 is GTSNPN and CDR2 SVGIG (reference sequence). V shed 6 bases and J shed 2 bases, with 10 bases lying between them. This CDR3 reads CACDRRQETQYF. The sequenced part of the CDR3 DNA is TGTGCCTGTGACAGGCGACAAGAGACC.

In the case of this clone: The read finishes 3 residues shy of the CDR3 end, and the germline J gene is used to complete it. This chain joins TRBV2 and TRBJ2-1, with 11 bases that match TRBD2. CDR1 is SNHLY and CDR2 is FYNNEI in the germline V gene. Losses at the gene ends were 6 bases for V and 7 bases for J; bases not matched to a gene: 8. The CDR3 contains 15 residues. CDR3 region: CASRILAGAWNEQFF. CDR3 DNA (partial): TGTGCCAGCAGGATACTAGCGGGAGCGTGGAATGAG.

Concerning this clone: The observed sequence ends 3 residues before the CDR3 terminus, with the missing tail filled in from the germline J gene. This chain connects TRBV9 to TRBJ2-7, with D perhaps matching TRBD1 or TRBD2 (5 bases each). This CDR3 is 16 amino acids long. The ends were cut back, 4 bases at V and 3 bases at J, with 20 bases in the middle. Germline assignment: CDR1 SGDLS and CDR2 YYNGEE. The chain's CDR3 is CASSPRPDPGSYEQYF. The covered CDR3 bases are TGTGCCAGCAGCCCCCGGCCTGATCCAGGGAGCTACGAG.